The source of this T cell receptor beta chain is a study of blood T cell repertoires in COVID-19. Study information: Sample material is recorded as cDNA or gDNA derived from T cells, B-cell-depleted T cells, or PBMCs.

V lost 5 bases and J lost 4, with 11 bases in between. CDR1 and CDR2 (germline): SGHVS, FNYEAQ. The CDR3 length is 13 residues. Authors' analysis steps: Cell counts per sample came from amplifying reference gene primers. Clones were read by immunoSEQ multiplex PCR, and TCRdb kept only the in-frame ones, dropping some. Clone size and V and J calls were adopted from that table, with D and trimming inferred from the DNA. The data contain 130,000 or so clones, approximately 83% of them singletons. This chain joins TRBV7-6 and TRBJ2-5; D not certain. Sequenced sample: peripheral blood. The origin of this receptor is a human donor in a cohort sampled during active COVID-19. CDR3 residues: CASSPIDTETQYF. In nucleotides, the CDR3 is TGTGCCAGCAGCCCGATCGACACAGAGACCCAGTACTTC.